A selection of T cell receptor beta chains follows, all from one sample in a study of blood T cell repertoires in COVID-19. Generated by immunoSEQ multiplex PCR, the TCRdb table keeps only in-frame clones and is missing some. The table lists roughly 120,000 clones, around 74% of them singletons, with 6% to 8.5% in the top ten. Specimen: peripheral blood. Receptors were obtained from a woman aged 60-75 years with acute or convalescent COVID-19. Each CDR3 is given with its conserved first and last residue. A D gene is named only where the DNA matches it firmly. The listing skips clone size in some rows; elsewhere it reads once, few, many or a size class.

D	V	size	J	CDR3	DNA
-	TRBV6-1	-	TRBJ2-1	CASSEYAGPRREQFF	TGTGCCAGCAGTGAATATGCGGGTCCCCGCCGGGAGCAGTTCTTC
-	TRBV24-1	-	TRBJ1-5	CATSGSRTANNQPQHF	TGTGCCACCAGTGGCAGTAGGACAGCTAACAATCAGCCCCAGCATTTT
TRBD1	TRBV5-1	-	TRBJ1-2	CASSFSGQGARDGYGYTF	TGCGCCAGCAGCTTCTCGGGACAGGGGGCGCGAGATGGGTATGGCTACACCTTC
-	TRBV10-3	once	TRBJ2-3	CATLQRLTTDTQYF	TGTGCCACTCTCCAGCGCCTAACCACAGATACGCAGTATTTT
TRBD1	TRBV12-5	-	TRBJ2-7	CASGLGGQGSEQYF	TGTGCTAGTGGTTTGGGGGGACAGGGATCCGAGCAGTACTTC
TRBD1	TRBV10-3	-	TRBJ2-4	CAISEDYTGTGRDIQYF	TGTGCCATCAGTGAGGATTATACCGGGACAGGGAGGGACATTCAGTACTTC
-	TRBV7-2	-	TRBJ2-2	CASSLEFGRGGAELFF	TGTGCCAGCAGCTTAGAGTTTGGTAGGGGGGGCGCGGAGCTGTTTTTT
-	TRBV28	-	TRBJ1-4	CASETETATNEKLFF	TGTGCCAGCGAGACAGAAACTGCAACTAATGAAAAACTGTTTTTT
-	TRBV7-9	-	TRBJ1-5	CASSLGWGDHQPQHF	TGTGCCAGCAGCTTAGGGTGGGGGGACCATCAGCCCCAGCATTTT
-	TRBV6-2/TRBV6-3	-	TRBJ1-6	CASSSHIRDGQGSSPLHF	TGTGCCAGCAGTTCCCACATCCGGGACGGCCAGGGGAGTTCACCCCTCCACTTT
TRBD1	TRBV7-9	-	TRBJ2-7	CASSGQGINEQYF	TGTGCCAGCAGCGGACAGGGAATCAACGAGCAGTACTTC
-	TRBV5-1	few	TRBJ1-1	CASSLGGRSNTEAFF	TGCGCCAGCAGCTTGGGGGGGCGATCGAACACTGAAGCTTTCTTT
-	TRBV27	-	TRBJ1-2	CASRGPGGYGYTF	TGTGCCAGCAGGGGTCCGGGTGGGTATGGCTACACCTTC
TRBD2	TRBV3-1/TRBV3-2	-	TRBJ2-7	CASSQGAGGYEQYF	TGTGCCAGCAGCCAAGGGGCGGGGGGGTACGAGCAGTACTTC
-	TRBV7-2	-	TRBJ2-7	CASSLKSGEHEQYF	TGTGCCAGCAGCTTAAAATCGGGGGAACACGAGCAGTACTTC
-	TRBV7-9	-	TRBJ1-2	CASSLSEGHYGYTF	TGTGCCAGCAGCTTATCGGAGGGCCACTATGGCTACACCTTC
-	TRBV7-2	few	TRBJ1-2	CASSFSARGDGYTF	TGTGCCAGCAGCTTTTCTGCCAGGGGCGACGGCTACACCTTC
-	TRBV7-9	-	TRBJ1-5	CASRGTGNQPQHF	TGTGCCAGCAGGGGAACAGGGAATCAGCCCCAGCATTTT
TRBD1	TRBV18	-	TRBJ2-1	CASSPPITGGNEQFF	TGTGCCAGCTCACCACCTATTACAGGGGGCAATGAGCAGTTCTTC
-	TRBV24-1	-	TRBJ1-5	CATQMGARDQPQHF	TGTGCCACCCAGATGGGGGCGAGGGATCAGCCCCAGCATTTT
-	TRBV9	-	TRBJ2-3	CASSAGQPSTDTQYF	TGTGCCAGCAGCGCTGGACAGCCGAGCACAGATACGCAGTATTTT
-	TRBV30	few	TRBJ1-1	CAWSVPGVNTEAFF	TGTGCCTGGAGTGTCCCCGGGGTGAACACTGAAGCTTTCTTT
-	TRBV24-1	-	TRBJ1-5	CATTGGSILGSPQHF	TGTGCCACCACCGGGGGAAGTATTCTCGGGTCGCCCCAGCATTTT
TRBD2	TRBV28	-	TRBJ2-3	CASSISGGADTQYF	TGTGCCAGCAGCATTAGCGGGGGGGCGGATACGCAGTATTTT
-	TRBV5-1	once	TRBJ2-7	CASSPSGNYEQYF	TGCGCCAGCAGCCCGTCGGGGAACTACGAGCAGTACTTC
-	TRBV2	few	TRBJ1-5	CASGGQTRNQPQHF	TGTGCCAGCGGGGGCCAGACTCGCAATCAGCCCCAGCATTTT
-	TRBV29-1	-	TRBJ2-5	CSVAAAQETQYF	TGCAGCGTTGCAGCGGCCCAAGAGACCCAGTACTTC
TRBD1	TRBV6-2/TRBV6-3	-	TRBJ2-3	CASSSRGQGTDTQYF	TGTGCCAGCAGTTCCCGGGGACAGGGGACAGATACGCAGTATTTT
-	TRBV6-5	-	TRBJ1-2	CASRADFPGGYTF	TGTGCCAGCAGAGCGGACTTCCCAGGTGGCTACACCTTC
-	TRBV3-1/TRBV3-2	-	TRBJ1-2	CASSQSDYGYTF	TGTGCCAGCAGCCAATCCGACTATGGCTACACCTTC
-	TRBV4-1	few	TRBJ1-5	CASSQDWAGGNQPQHF	TGCGCCAGCAGCCAAGACTGGGCTGGCGGGAATCAGCCCCAGCATTTT
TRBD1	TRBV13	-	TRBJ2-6	CASSLKRGTGTGANVLTF	TGTGCCAGCAGCTTAAAGAGGGGGACAGGGACTGGGGCCAACGTCCTGACTTTC